This T cell receptor beta chain was identified during a study of blood T cell repertoires in COVID-19. Seattle's cohort entered during active infection and was followed longitudinally. The protocol was immunoSEQ multiplex PCR, while the TCRdb copy is restricted to in-frame clones and leaves out a portion. This table holds a few hundred thousand clones, 90% found once. Trimming took 6 bases from V and 8 from J, leaving 13 bases between them. The germline V gene has CDR1 SEHNR and CDR2 FQNEAQ (reference sequence). There are 12 residues in the CDR3. Sequencing was carried out using peripheral blood. This clonotype originated in a woman aged 60-75 years with COVID-19, enrolled during active disease. The V call is TRBV7-9, the J call TRBJ1-2; D is undetermined. The CDR3 sequence is CASRREERGYTF. CDR3 bases: TGTGCCAGCAGGAGGGAGGAACGCGGCTACACCTTC.